This T cell receptor (beta chain) was captured in a study of blood T cell repertoires in COVID-19 (dated by TCRdb to the early 2020s). As for the study more broadly: Collaborator samples came from the United States, Italy and Spain and covered acute and convalescent phases of COVID-19. The prospective study material was composed of cDNA or gDNA derived from T cells, B-cell-depleted T cells, or PBMCs. The repertoires were made available in a free public database intended to serve as a resource for research on the immune response to SARS-CoV-2. Deeply sampled blood TCRbeta repertoires from subjects exposed to, actively infected with, or recovered from COVID-19 were included in the dataset. The samples were drawn from two sources: the first 160 participants of the ongoing ImmuneRACE study, and 950 to 1,500 subjects contributed by 6 global collaborators. A de-identified subject ID, COVID-19 status, age in years and sex were almost always included in the sample metadata. Where available, HLA class I and class II types were obtained from metadata supplied by the sample provider rather than from assay-based typing. What the study reported, not specific to this receptor: The quantity of clinical and demographic metadata differed by source and by participant and was supplied without curation.

Including the terminal cysteine and phenylalanine, the CDR3 comprises 13 residues. Only the CDR3 portion is preserved as DNA: 39 bases, with reading frame beginning at the first base. The germline V gene yields SGHRS for CDR1 and YFSETQ for CDR2. V is clipped by 0 bases and J by 5 bases, and the sequence between their germline boundaries is 6 bases long. Participants in the prospective study were aged about 18 to 95 years, lived in 24 United States geographic areas, and enrolled through a virtual design. In the prospective study, cohorts were assigned on the basis of participant-reported clinical history obtained from a screening survey and a study questionnaire. Recovered participants in ImmuneRACE Cohort 3 were defined by two consecutive negative NP/OP PCR tests, clearance by a healthcare professional, or resolution of symptoms. Mobile phlebotomists in the prospective study collected whole blood, serum and a nasopharyngeal or oropharyngeal swab from every participant. Additional blood draws and questionnaires over an approximately 2-month period could optionally be provided by prospective study participants. Prospective study blood samples were shipped either frozen or at room temperature before DNA extraction.

To note about this clone: What antigen it recognizes has not been identified. No base qualities exist here, and no much larger clone lies one base off it.

The immunoSEQ Assay, a bias-controlled multiplex PCR, was used to amplify TCRbeta CDR3 regions from genomic DNA. The paper's processing steps were these. Within the assay, amplification of reference gene primers was used to estimate how many nucleated cells each sample contained. To quantify the absolute abundance of each unique TCRbeta CDR3 rearrangement, sequence reads were collapsed and filtered. Productive Simpson clonality was computed per sample as the square root of Simpson's diversity index over productive rearrangements. Not all clones reach the TCRdb copy of this immuneACCESS table, which keeps in-frame sequences only. Checked studies attribute under half of the gap to unresolved V genes and leave the rest unexplained. The V and J calls and the clone size are those of that table, but D and trimming were determined from the DNA. The sample profile shows 400,000 to 500,000 clones; roughly 90% of them were found once. Roughly 1.9% of the sample rests with the top ten.

The chain employs TRBV5-1 and TRBJ1-5, with no D gene named confidently. This clonotype was obtained from a woman aged 40 to 50 who had recovered from COVID-19. Sequencing input: PBMCs or T cells enriched from blood (not recorded which). CDR3 protein: CASSLGPDQPQHF. The bases are TGCGCCAGCAGCTTGGGCCCGGATCAGCCCCAGCATTTT.